A single sample is the source of the 8 T cell receptor beta chains below, sequenced in a study of blood T cell repertoires in COVID-19. Profiling relied on immunoSEQ multiplex PCR, and the TCRdb table lists in-frame clones only, not all of them. Among 210,000 or so clones, more than 80% were seen once, and the ten largest hold 8% to 13%. The material sequenced was peripheral blood. The receptor source for this set is a woman over 75 with acute or convalescent COVID-19.

CDR3 residues: CASSLRVGTEQETQYF. The CDR3 DNA reads as TGCGCCAGCAGCTTGCGGGTGGGGACAGAACAAGAGACCCAGTACTTC. V gene TRBV5-1 combines with J gene TRBJ2-5, with 7 bases fitting TRBD1. CDR1 is SGHRS, CDR2 YFSETQ, per germline. This CDR3 comprises 16 residues. J gave up 2 bases and V 1 base, and 8 bases lay outside the gene matches. The entire variable domain, with the rest obtained from reference TRBV5-1 and TRBJ2-5, is as follows: KAGVTQTPRYLIKTRGQQVTLSCSPISGHRSVSWYQQTPGQGLQFLFEYFSETQRNKGNFPGRFSGRQFSNSRSEMNVSTLELGDSALYLCASSLRVGTEQETQYFGPGTRLLVL.

CDR3 nucleotides: TGTGCCAGCAGCCTAGGGGTTAATGAAAAACTGTTTTTT. It translates to CASSLGVNEKLFF. The chain recombines TRBV5-6 with TRBJ1-4, with a weak D call TRBD1 (5 bases). This CDR3 contains 13 residues. Germline V gene lookup returns CDR1 SGHDT and CDR2 YYEEEE. The germline V and J ends were trimmed by 4 bases and 4 bases, with 8 bases remaining between them. The variable domain in full, completed from reference TRBV5-6 and TRBJ1-4, reads DAGVTQSPTHLIKTRGQQVTLRCSPKSGHDTVSWYQQALGQGPQFIFQYYEEEERQRGNFPDRFSGHQFPNYSSELNVNALLLGDSALYLCASSLGVNEKLFFGSGTQLSVL.

The V and J genes are TRBV5-1 and TRBJ2-2, with a possible D match to TRBD1 (6 bases). Trimming removed 2 bases from V and 3 bases from J, with 11 bases in between. CDR1 is SGHRS, CDR2 YFSETQ, per germline. This CDR3 has 15 residues. The chain's CDR3 is CASSFVQGDTGELFF. CDR3 coding DNA: TGCGCCAGCAGCTTTGTACAGGGAGACACCGGGGAGCTGTTTTTT. Full variable domain (missing parts from reference TRBV5-1 and TRBJ2-2): KAGVTQTPRYLIKTRGQQVTLSCSPISGHRSVSWYQQTPGQGLQFLFEYFSETQRNKGNFPGRFSGRQFSNSRSEMNVSTLELGDSALYLCASSFVQGDTGELFFGEGSRLTVL.

V and J are TRBV30 and TRBJ2-4; 10 bases agree with TRBD2. This CDR3 has 18 residues. Germline V gene sequence: CDR1 GTSNPN, CDR2 SVGIG (reference sequence). J lost 1 base, V lost 0 bases, and 9 bases had no gene match. DNA of the CDR3: TGTGCCTGGAGTGTAGGGCTAGCGGGAGTCGGGGCCAAAAACATTCAGTACTTC. Protein: CAWSVGLAGVGAKNIQYF.

V and J are TRBV19 and TRBJ2-7, with a possible D match to TRBD1 (6 bases). Germline loops: CDR1 LNHDA, CDR2 SQIVND (reference sequence). This CDR3 has 14 amino acids. V lost 2 bases, J lost 6 bases, and 14 bases lay in between. The CDR3 spells CASSIQGSTGEQYF. CDR3 in DNA: TGTGCCAGTAGTATACAGGGGTCCACAGGCGAGCAGTACTTC.

The chain employs TRBV9 and TRBJ2-1, with 8 bases that match TRBD1. V trimming: 1 base; J trimming: 7 bases; junction bases outside the gene matches: 4. The length of the CDR3 is 14 residues. CDR1 is SGDLS, CDR2 YYNGEE, per germline. The CDR3 bases are TGTGCCAGCAGCGTACAGGGGGCTTGGAATGAGCAGTTCTTC. Amino acids: CASSVQGAWNEQFF.

The genes are TRBV9 and TRBJ2-3, with 8 bases lining up with TRBD2. The germline CDR1 and CDR2 sequences are SGDLS and YYNGEE. V shed 0 bases and J 4 bases; nucleotides not matched to a gene: 4. The CDR3 extends over 15 amino acids. CDR3: CASSVEGTRADTQYF. The DNA of the CDR3 is TGTGCCAGCAGCGTAGAGGGGACTAGGGCAGATACGCAGTATTTT.

The chain has TRBV6-2 or TRBV6-3 and TRBJ2-4; D gene unclear. The V gene lost 5 bases and the J gene lost 5 bases, with 7 bases spanning the gap. The CDR3 is 12 residues long. CDR1 and CDR2 (germline): MNHEY, SVGEGT. The CDR3 region has the DNA TGTGCCAGCAGTCGCGGAGAAAACATTCAGTACTTC. Its translation: CASSRGENIQYF.